The 14 T cell receptor beta chains presented below share a single source sample, sequenced in a study of shared clonotypes between healthy human individuals. TCRdb's table, derived via immunoSEQ multiplex PCR, lists solely in-frame clones and lacks some. The sample shows roughly 1.4 million clones, approximately 98.5% of them seen only once. Input material: naive CD4+ T cells sorted from blood. Subset of the sample: CD45RA+ positively selected. These receptors all come from a man aged 30-40 years in good health.

V is TRBV5-1 and J is TRBJ2-5; TRBD1 is a possible D gene (6 bases). The CDR3 loop spans 14 amino acids. Germline CDR1 and CDR2: SGHRS and YFSETQ. Trimming stripped 4 bases from V and 4 bases from J, with 14 bases between. CDR3 sequence reads: CASSPMARGETQYF. CDR3 in DNA: TGCGCCAGCAGCCCGATGGCCAGGGGAGAGACCCAGTACTTC.

The genes are TRBV5-6 and TRBJ2-7; D unresolved. The CDR3 has 14 amino acids. CDR1 and CDR2 (germline): SGHDT, YYEEEE. V lost 0 bases and J lost 4, with 11 bases in between. CDR3 loop: CASSLVLTGYEQYF. DNA of the CDR3: TGTGCCAGCAGCTTGGTATTGACGGGTTACGAGCAGTACTTC.

The CDR3 DNA follows: TGTGCCAGCAGCTTACTAGCGAGCTTGGGGACCCAGTACTTC. Translation gives CASSLLASLGTQYF. The chain is built from TRBV5-5 and TRBJ2-5; 7 bases map to TRBD2. Germline CDR1 and CDR2: SGHKS and YYEKEE (reference sequence). The trim removed 2 bases at V and 7 bases at J, leaving 8 bases unmatched. The CDR3 runs to 14 residues. Combining the CDR3 with reference TRBV5-5 and TRBJ2-5 gives the whole variable domain DAGVTQSPTHLIKTRGQQVTLRCSPISGHKSVSWYQQVLGQGPQFIFQYYEKEERGRGNFPDRFSARQFPNYSSELNVNALLLGDSALYLCASSLLASLGTQYFGPGTRLLVL.

The rearrangement links TRBV29-1 to TRBJ1-1, with TRBD1 matching over 7 bases. This CDR3 region has 13 residues. CDR1 and CDR2 from the germline V gene are SQVTM and ANQGSEA. Trimming took 4 bases from V and 1 from J; bases not matched to a gene: 3. In DNA, the CDR3 is TGCAGCGTTGTTCGGGACAGGAACACTGAAGCTTTCTTT. Its protein is CSVVRDRNTEAFF.

The CDR3 DNA sequence: TGTGCCAGCAGTGGGGCGACCTACGAGCAGTACTTC. Its protein is CASSGATYEQYF. The chain carries TRBV25-1 and TRBJ2-7; D is uncertain. The CDR3 covers 12 residues. Germline V gene sequence: CDR1 MGHDK, CDR2 SYGVNS. Trimming removed 4 bases at V and 2 bases at J, with 6 bases between.

The chain joins TRBV5-1 to TRBJ2-1, with no clear D. Trimming pared 2 bases from V and 15 bases from J, leaving 18 bases between. CDR3 length: 13 residues. CDR1 is SGHRS and CDR2 is YFSETQ in the germline V gene. Here the CDR3 reads CASSLNPGQAMFF. CDR3 coding DNA: TGCGCCAGCAGCTTAAACCCGGGTCAAGCCATGTTCTTC. Full variable domain (remainder filled in from reference TRBV5-1 and TRBJ2-1): KAGVTQTPRYLIKTRGQQVTLSCSPISGHRSVSWYQQTPGQGLQFLFEYFSETQRNKGNFPGRFSGRQFSNSRSEMNVSTLELGDSALYLCASSLNPGQAMFFGPGTRLTVL.

The V and J genes are TRBV4-1 and TRBJ2-1; D possibly matches TRBD1 or TRBD2 (5 bases each). This CDR3 contains 15 residues. Trimming stripped 2 bases from V and 5 bases from J, with 13 bases between. CDR1 and CDR2 from the germline V gene are MGHRA and YSYEKL. CDR3 nucleotide sequence: TGCGCCAGCAGCCAAAGGGGAGTTGTCGACAATGAGCAGTTCTTC. This translates into CASSQRGVVDNEQFF.

V is TRBV28 and J is TRBJ1-2, with 7 bases lining up with TRBD1. The CDR3 totals 15 residues. After removal of 7 bases from V and 4 bases from J, the junction contained 12 bases not matched to a gene. From germline, CDR1 is MDHEN and CDR2 SYDVKM. CDR3 nucleotides: TGTGCCAGCAACGAGAGGCGGGCAGGGGGCTATGGCTACACCTTC. Translating it yields CASNERRAGGYGYTF.

The J gene is TRBJ2-4, the V gene TRBV11-2; D unclear. The ends were cut back, 5 bases at V and 0 bases at J, with 14 bases in the middle. The CDR3 runs to 16 residues. Per the germline V gene, CDR1 is SGHAT and CDR2 is FQNNGV. CDR3 coding DNA: TGTGCCAGCAGCACCAGACAAACTCAAGCCAAAAACATTCAGTACTTC. Encoded protein: CASSTRQTQAKNIQYF.

The V gene is TRBV7-9, the J gene TRBJ1-5; 7 bases match TRBD1. The germline gives CDR1 SEHNR, CDR2 FQNEAQ (reference sequence). This CDR3 spans 14 amino acids. Trimming took 6 bases from V and 5 from J; bases not matched to a gene: 7. CDR3 DNA sequence: TGTGCCAGCAGTCCGGACAGGACTGATCAGCCCCAGCATTTT. It specifies CASSPDRTDQPQHF.

To note about this clone: The sample contains more than one DNA sequence encoding this CDR3. The chain uses TRBV27 and TRBJ1-5; the D gene is possibly TRBD1 (6 bases). The CDR3 sequence is 12 residues long. V lost 3 bases to trimming and J lost 7 bases, with 7 bases between them. The germline V gene encodes CDR1 MNHEY and CDR2 SMNVEV (reference sequence). CDR3 coding DNA: TGTGCCAGCAGTTTGAGGGGGCAGCCCCAGCATTTT. Its translation: CASSLRGQPQHF.

This clone was found once. The CDR3 bases are TGTGCCAGCAGGCCCACGACAAACCCCTACGAGCAGTACTTC. This codes for CASRPTTNPYEQYF. This rearrangement joins TRBV27 to TRBJ2-7; D uncertain. The germline gives CDR1 MNHEY, CDR2 SMNVEV (reference sequence). V lost 6 bases to trimming and J lost 2 bases, with 14 bases between them. The CDR3 sequence is 14 residues long.

The V gene is TRBV5-5, the J gene TRBJ2-3, with D unresolved. The CDR3 covers 13 residues. V was shortened by 2 bases and J by 3 bases, with 7 bases between the two germline ends. Germline values: CDR1 SGHKS, CDR2 YYEKEE (reference sequence). The CDR3 DNA reads as TGTGCCAGCAGCTTCAGTCAGACAGATACGCAGTATTTT. The encoded protein is CASSFSQTDTQYF.

This rearrangement joins TRBV5-4 to TRBJ2-5; 7 nucleotides line up with TRBD1. CDR1 is SGHNT, CDR2 YYREEE, per germline (reference sequence). The V segment lost 4 bases and the J segment 0 bases; nucleotides outside the gene matches: 9. This CDR3 has 16 residues. The DNA of the CDR3 is TGTGCCAGCAGCACGCCGGGACAGATTTACCAAGAGACCCAGTACTTC. It translates to CASSTPGQIYQETQYF.